The clone carrying this TCR beta chain was recorded at least ten times. Researchers amplified the TCR beta CDR3 regions from RNA transcripts. The TCR CDR3 was amplified in a first-round RT-PCR using the HTBI primer set. One entry per CDR3 protein results from TCRdb running MiXCR on the multiplex PCR reads. The sample lists 530,000 or so distinct CDR3 sequences; around 22% were seen once. This sample is part of a study of T cells in Graves' hyperthyroidism and ophthalmopathy. CDR1 and CDR2 (germline): SGHTA, FQGNSA. Trimming took off 0 bases at V and 6 bases at J, with 8 bases between the two ends. The CDR3 loop spans 13 amino acids.

The receptor was isolated from a woman aged 25 to 39 with Graves' ophthalmopathy. This chain links TRBV7-2 with TRBJ1-2; the D is unclear. The sequencing input was blood. The CDR3 loop is CASSLAQIDGYTF. The DNA of the CDR3 is TGTGCCAGCAGCTTAGCCCAGATCGATGGCTACACCTTC.